This T cell receptor beta chain stems from a study of cytomegalovirus exposure and HLA in healthy donors. Study results and limitations: In terms of immune exposure information, only CMV serostatus was available. Follow-up analysis later connected one missense variant in DCLRE1C with trimming of TCR beta V- and J-genes.

PCR employed 60 Vbeta and 13 Jbeta primers. Repertoires were generated with immunoSEQ multiplex PCR, while TCRdb's copy carries only in-frame clones and drops some. The sample yields some 100,000 clones, approximately 56% seen once. Losses at the gene ends were 3 bases for V and 9 bases for J; bases not matched to a gene: 14. Germline V gives CDR1 SGDLS, CDR2 YYNGEE. CDR3 length: 15 residues. In this sample, this clone turned up a few times. Its antigen is currently unknown. The V and J genes are TRBV9 and TRBJ2-5; 7 nucleotides line up with TRBD2. The sequenced sample was PBMCs. This clonotype was sampled from a woman aged 25 to 45 in good health and CMV-seropositive. CDR3 DNA: TGTGCCAGCAGCGGGGGGACTATCCCGTCGGGCGCCCAGTACTTC. It encodes CASSGGTIPSGAQYF.